The 27 T cell receptor beta chains presented below share a single source sample, sequenced in a study of blood T cell repertoires in COVID-19. Assay used: immunoSEQ multiplex PCR; TCRdb lists only in-frame clones, some missing. The sample shows roughly 200,000 clones, 85% to 90% of them seen only once. Specimen: PBMCs or T cells enriched from blood (not recorded which). These receptor sequences come from a woman aged 35 to 49 with acute COVID-19.

V usage is TRBV7-9 and J usage is TRBJ2-5; 8 positions match TRBD2. CDR1 is SEHNR, CDR2 FQNEAQ, per germline (reference sequence). The V gene end was trimmed by 4 bases and the J gene end by 0 bases; junction bases not matched to a gene: 16. This CDR3 spans 19 amino acids. The CDR3 is CASSSGTRSGAIYQETQYF. The DNA for the CDR3 is TGTGCCAGCAGCTCCGGGACTAGATCTGGAGCCATATACCAAGAGACCCAGTACTTC.

The genes are TRBV20-1 and TRBJ1-1; 7 bases line up with TRBD1. Trimming removed 3 bases from V and 4 bases from J; junction bases left unmatched: 2. The CDR3 spans 12 residues. Per germline, CDR1 DFQATT and CDR2 SNEGSKA (reference sequence). CDR3 sequence (DNA): TGCAGTGCTAGTTCAGGGGGCACTGAAGCTTTCTTT. This translates into CSASSGGTEAFF.

The rearrangement links TRBV28 to TRBJ1-2; the match to TRBD1 covers 8 bases. V trimming: 4 bases; J trimming: 7 bases; junction bases outside the gene matches: 5. CDR1 is MDHEN and CDR2 is SYDVKM in the germline V gene. The CDR3 runs to 13 residues. The CDR3 is CASSSAGGLGYTF. Written as DNA, the CDR3 is TGTGCCAGCAGTTCGGCAGGGGGCCTTGGCTACACCTTC.

The V gene is TRBV10-2, the J gene TRBJ2-1; D not certain. Germline CDR1 WSHSY, CDR2 SAAADI. CDR3 length: 13 residues. V shed 6 bases and J shed 6 bases, with 12 bases lying between them. The CDR3 loop is CASSPPSSNEQFF. CDR3 in DNA: TGCGCCAGCAGCCCCCCAAGCTCCAATGAGCAGTTCTTC.

The genes are TRBV30 and TRBJ1-1, with 8 bases aligning to TRBD1. Germline lookup yields CDR1 GTSNPN and CDR2 SVGIG (reference sequence). This CDR3 region has 13 residues. V gave up 5 bases and J gave up 3 bases; unmatched junction bases: 5. Here the CDR3 reads CAWDGQGDTEAFF. DNA of the CDR3: TGTGCCTGGGACGGACAGGGCGACACTGAAGCTTTCTTT.

V usage is TRBV2 and J usage is TRBJ1-1, with TRBD1 identical over 9 bases. Germline lookup yields CDR1 SNHLY and CDR2 FYNNEI. CDR3 length: 15 residues. V lost 5 bases to trimming and J lost 0 bases; unmatched junction nucleotides: 4. DNA for the CDR3: TGTGCCAGCAGTCTTGACAGGGGGTTGAACACTGAAGCTTTCTTT. This sequence encodes CASSLDRGLNTEAFF.

The chain joins TRBV6-2 or TRBV6-3 to TRBJ1-4; 7 bases are a match to TRBD1. The length of the CDR3 is 15 residues. The V gene end was trimmed by 1 base and the J gene end by 5 bases; junction bases not matched to a gene: 4. Germline CDR1 MNHEY, CDR2 SVGEGT. The CDR3 DNA sequence: TGTGCCAGCAGTTACTTCCCGACAGGGAATGAAAAACTGTTTTTT. Protein: CASSYFPTGNEKLFF.

The V call is TRBV10-3, the J call TRBJ2-7, with TRBD2 matching 7 bases. The CDR3 covers 13 residues. The germline CDR1 and CDR2 sequences are ENHRY and SYGVKD. V was clipped by 6 bases and J by 5 bases; unmatched bases: 7. The CDR3 here is CAIRRNGGDEQYF. The CDR3 bases are TGTGCCATCAGGAGGAATGGGGGGGACGAGCAGTACTTC.

The rearrangement joins TRBV12-5 to TRBJ2-6; possible D gene TRBD1, 6 bases. The CDR3 extends over 20 amino acids. V lost 3 bases to trimming and J lost 0 bases, with 21 bases between them. Germline-derived CDR1 and CDR2 are LGHNT and FRNRAP. The CDR3 nucleotides are TGTGCTAGTGGTTTCCCCCTAACGGGACACCCCGCCTCTGGGGCCAACGTCCTGACTTTC. Encoded protein: CASGFPLTGHPASGANVLTF.

The rearrangement uses TRBV18 and TRBJ1-3; the match to TRBD1 covers 9 bases. CDR1 is KGHSH and CDR2 is LQKENI in the germline V gene. J gave up 4 bases and V 3 bases, and 4 bases lay outside the gene matches. This CDR3 is 15 amino acids long. The CDR3 here is CASSPGQGGGNTIYF. CDR3 coding DNA: TGTGCCAGCTCACCGGGACAGGGCGGCGGAAACACCATATATTTT.

The CDR3 nucleotides are TGTGCCAGCTCGGCAGGGCAATCCTACGAGCAGTACTTC. It yields the protein CASSAGQSYEQYF. The V call is TRBV19, the J call TRBJ2-7; maybe TRBD1 (5 bases). This CDR3 is built from 13 residues. V lost 9 bases to trimming and J lost 1 base, with 13 bases between them. CDR1 and CDR2 from the germline V gene are LNHDA and SQIVND (reference sequence).

The CDR3 sequence is CASRDRADYGYTF. The CDR3 nucleotides are TGTGCCAGTCGGGACAGGGCGGACTATGGCTACACCTTC. J is TRBJ1-2 and V is TRBV19, with 9 bases aligning to TRBD1. Trimming took 8 bases from V and 3 from J; bases not matched to a gene: 4. The CDR3 contains 13 residues. Per germline, CDR1 LNHDA and CDR2 SQIVND (reference sequence). Full variable domain (rest looked up from reference TRBV19 and TRBJ1-2): DGGITQSPKYLFRKEGQNVTLSCEQNLNHDAMYWYRQDPGQGLRLIYYSQIVNDFQKGDIAEGYSVSREKKESFPLTVTSAQKNPTAFYLCASRDRADYGYTFGSGTRLTVV.

The rearrangement joins TRBV6-6 to TRBJ1-5; maybe TRBD1 (5 bases). Trimming took off 6 bases at V and 2 bases at J, with 14 bases between the two ends. The CDR3 extends over 15 amino acids. Germline CDR1 reads MNHNY; CDR2 reads SVGAGI (reference sequence). The chain's CDR3 is CASRPAAGGNQPQHF. The CDR3 region has the DNA TGTGCCAGCAGACCGGCCGCGGGGGGCAATCAGCCCCAGCATTTT.

V gene TRBV5-5 combines with J gene TRBJ2-1; 9 bases are shared with TRBD2. Trimming cost V 3 bases and J 4 bases; bases outside gene matches: 8. In germline, CDR1 is SGHKS, CDR2 YYEKEE (reference sequence). The CDR3 sequence is 16 residues long. DNA for the CDR3: TGTGCCAGCAGCTGGATACTAGCGGGCGAATACAATGAGCAGTTCTTC. It encodes CASSWILAGEYNEQFF.

The V call is TRBV11-1, the J call TRBJ2-7, with 8 bases matching TRBD1. Germline CDR1 reads SGHAT; CDR2 reads FQDESV (reference sequence). The CDR3 is 15 amino acids. Trimming removed 6 bases from V and 0 bases from J; junction bases left unmatched: 7. CDR3: CASRGQDRASYEQYF. In DNA form, the CDR3 reads TGTGCCAGCAGAGGTCAGGACAGGGCCTCCTACGAGCAGTACTTC.

The V gene is TRBV6-1, the J gene TRBJ2-5; TRBD1 agrees at 10 bases. Germline loops: CDR1 MNHNS, CDR2 SASEGT. The CDR3 contains 16 residues. V lost 4 bases, J lost 5 bases, and 10 bases stayed unmatched. Here the CDR3 reads CASSGGPTGGLETQYF. The CDR3 region has the DNA TGTGCCAGCAGTGGAGGCCCGACAGGGGGCCTTGAGACCCAGTACTTC.

The rearrangement joins TRBV18 to TRBJ1-5; D gene ambiguous. V lost 3 bases, J lost 0 bases, and 9 bases lay in between. Germline V CDR1 and CDR2: KGHSH, LQKENI. The CDR3 has 15 residues. In DNA, the CDR3 is TGTGCCAGCTCACCTTCCGGGATTAGCAATCAGCCCCAGCATTTT. Residues: CASSPSGISNQPQHF.

The sample holds a few counts of this clone. The J gene is TRBJ1-1, the V gene TRBV5-1; maybe TRBD1 (5 bases). The CDR3 runs 16 residues. V lost 4 bases and J 10 bases, leaving 26 bases between the germline ends. The germline V gene has CDR1 SGHRS and CDR2 YFSETQ. In nucleotides, the CDR3 is TGCGCCAGCAGCACGAAGGGCTCGGGGGACCTGAGGGGAGCTTTCTTT. Translation: CASSTKGSGDLRGAFF.

The chain combines TRBV11-2 with TRBJ2-3; 7 bases map to TRBD2. J gave up 6 bases and V 1 base, and 7 bases lay outside the gene matches. Germline V gene lookup returns CDR1 SGHAT and CDR2 FQNNGV. The CDR3 has 15 amino acids. CDR3 nucleotide sequence: TGTGCCAGCAGCTTAGTCTCTCCGGGGGGTGATACGCAGTATTTT. Translated, it gives CASSLVSPGGDTQYF.

The CDR3 here is CASSLGLAGGPNEQFF. DNA for the CDR3: TGTGCCAGCAGCTTGGGACTAGCGGGAGGGCCAAATGAGCAGTTCTTC. The J gene is TRBJ2-1, the V gene TRBV5-4; 14 bases map to TRBD2. The germline CDR1 and CDR2 sequences are SGHNT and YYREEE (reference sequence). The CDR3 has 16 residues. Germline trimming cut 0 bases from V and 7 bases from J; bases unmatched to any gene: 3.

This chain connects TRBV7-9 to TRBJ1-5, with 9 bases matching TRBD1. Germline V gene sequence: CDR1 SEHNR, CDR2 FQNEAQ (reference sequence). The CDR3 extends over 15 amino acids. V gave up 5 bases and J gave up 3 bases; unmatched junction bases: 5. CDR3 protein: CASSKGQGPNQPQHF. The CDR3 DNA reads TGTGCCAGCAGCAAAGGACAGGGGCCCAATCAGCCCCAGCATTTT.

The gene calls are TRBV6-1 and TRBJ1-4; D may be TRBD1 (5 bases). Per the germline V gene, CDR1 is MNHNS and CDR2 is SASEGT. Trimming took off 4 bases at V and 4 bases at J, with 7 bases between the two ends. The CDR3 has 13 amino acids. The CDR3 nucleotides are TGTGCCAGCAGTGGGGGGGGTAATGAAAAACTGTTTTTT. Residues: CASSGGGNEKLFF.

In this sample, this clone turned up a few times. The V and J genes are TRBV28 and TRBJ1-6, with no clear D. The germline V gene encodes CDR1 MDHEN and CDR2 SYDVKM. The ends were cut back, 2 bases at V and 8 bases at J, with 19 bases in the middle. The CDR3 length is 17 residues. CDR3 DNA sequence: TGTGCCAGCAGTTTAGGTACTGCGGGCCGGAGGCATTCACCCCTCCACTTT. Amino acid sequence: CASSLGTAGRRHSPLHF.

V and J are TRBV29-1 and TRBJ1-1, with D possibly matching TRBD1 (5 bases). This CDR3 comprises 12 residues. Germline V gives CDR1 SQVTM, CDR2 ANQGSEA. V lost 7 bases to trimming and J lost 3 bases, with 12 bases between them. CDR3 bases: TGCAGCGGCCGTTGGGGCGACACTGAAGCTTTCTTT. Its translation: CSGRWGDTEAFF.

The V call is TRBV3-1 (or the pseudogene TRBV3-2), the J call TRBJ1-3; the D gene is possibly TRBD1 (6 bases). V lost 3 bases, J lost 0 bases, and 9 bases lay in between. Germline assignment: CDR1 LGHDT and CDR2 YNNKEL (reference sequence). The CDR3 totals 15 residues. For the CDR3, the DNA is TGTGCCAGCAGCCAGGACAGTCGCTCTGGAAACACCATATATTTT. Its translation: CASSQDSRSGNTIYF.

This sequence joins TRBV9 and TRBJ2-7; 8 bases fit TRBD2. Germline V gene lookup returns CDR1 SGDLS and CDR2 YYNGEE. The CDR3 covers 14 residues. V shed 3 bases and J 7 bases; nucleotides not matched to a gene: 9. The CDR3 DNA is TGTGCCAGCAGCGCCGGGGGGGCCGCCGAGGAGCAGTACTTC. It translates to CASSAGGAAEEQYF.

CDR3 protein: CASSVRGGALGEQFF. The CDR3 nucleotides are TGCGCCAGCAGTGTTCGAGGGGGCGCATTGGGTGAGCAGTTCTTC. This chain links TRBV10-2 with TRBJ2-1; 7 bases match TRBD1. The CDR3 runs 15 residues. The germline V gene encodes CDR1 WSHSY and CDR2 SAAADI. The trim removed 4 bases at V and 9 bases at J, leaving 12 bases unmatched.